This T cell receptor beta chain was sequenced in a study of CD8 T cells in Susac syndrome. After extraction with the RNeasy kit, 0.5 to 1 ug of the RNA was reverse transcribed using random hexamers. TCRdb itself ran the immunoSEQ multiplex PCR reads through MiXCR, one entry per CDR3 protein. The repertoire holds almost 450,000 distinct CDR3 sequences, with around 85% as singletons. Sequencing of TCR beta, carried out with a high-throughput approach, was applied to CD8+ and CD4+ T cells from the blood. CDR1 and CDR2 from the germline V gene are MNHNS and SASEGT. This CDR3 has 15 residues. J gave up 5 bases and V 6 bases, and 7 bases lay outside the gene matches.

The gene calls are TRBV6-1 and TRBJ2-1; 10 nucleotides align to TRBD2. The sample comprised CD8+ T cells from PBMCs. This TCR was sampled from a human donor with multiple sclerosis. The CDR3 spells CASRPGLAFDNEQFF. DNA for the CDR3: TGTGCCAGCAGACCGGGACTAGCGTTCGACAATGAGCAGTTCTTC.